Given below is one TCR beta chain in context. The entry originates in a study of shared clonotypes between healthy human individuals. Study as a whole: CD8 memory received one plate per donor, CD8 naive two, CD4 memory three and CD4 naive three.

DNA at 200 ng, 25,000 to 35,000 T cell genomes, went into sorted-subset replicate PCRs. Original methodology: With immunoSEQ giving junction-only sequences and no quality scores, filtering differed. Here immunoSEQ multiplex PCR was the method, and the copy in TCRdb shows in-frame clones only, minus some. V and J calls and clone size are those listed in that table; D and trimming were worked out from the DNA. The table includes about 2.3 million clones, roughly 92% detected once. The CDR3 loop spans 14 amino acids. The trim removed 4 bases at V and 2 bases at J, leaving 4 bases unmatched. From germline, CDR1 is SGHRS and CDR2 YFSETQ. Donation came from healthy HIV-negative adults that had no recent acute infections or vaccinations.

The sequence was collected from a man aged 18 to 30 in good health. Some clones in this sample may be carry-over from other donors' samples. Sequencing used naive CD4+ T cells from PBMCs. Specified subset: CD45RA+ positively selected. V and J are TRBV5-1 and TRBJ2-3; 7 bases are shared with TRBD2. CDR3 nucleotides: TGCGCCAGCAGCCCTCGACTAGCCACAGATACGCAGTATTTT. Its translation: CASSPRLATDTQYF.